This entry lists 31 T cell receptor beta chains sequenced from one sample in a study of T cells in Graves' hyperthyroidism and ophthalmopathy. Authors of the study amplified TCR beta CDR3 regions from RNA transcripts. First-round RT-PCR with HTBI primers amplified the TCR CDR3 region. TCRdb reprocessed the multiplex PCR reads with MiXCR, giving one entry per CDR3 protein. The data show hundreds of thousands of distinct CDR3 sequences, with 13% seen just once and around 9.2% held by the top ten. Sequencing was performed on blood. The source of these receptors is a woman between 18 and 29 years old with Graves' hyperthyroidism.

This clonotype was counted at least ten times. The V call is TRBV7-3, the J call TRBJ1-2; D is unclear. Germline values: CDR1 SGHTA, CDR2 FQGTGA. V was cut by 5 bases and J by 8 bases, with 9 bases left in between. The CDR3 spans 11 residues. The DNA of the CDR3 is TGTGCCAGCAGCCACTTGGAGGGCTACACCTTC. Residues: CASSHLEGYTF.

The chain joins TRBV5-1 to TRBJ1-4, with D possibly being TRBD1 (6 bases). From germline, CDR1 is SGHRS and CDR2 YFSETQ. V was trimmed by 4 bases and J by 3 bases, leaving 16 bases between them. This CDR3 contains 16 residues. The CDR3 protein is CASSNNGGLANEKLFF. The CDR3 DNA follows: TGCGCCAGCAGCAATAACGGGGGGCTGGCTAATGAAAAACTGTTTTTT.

In its sample, this clonotype was seen many times. The gene calls are TRBV28 and TRBJ2-1, with 7 positions matching TRBD2. Germline CDR1 MDHEN, CDR2 SYDVKM. V was pared by 5 bases and J by 9 bases, with 10 bases of the junction left unmatched. This CDR3 comprises 14 residues. This CDR3 reads CASSAGRELGEQFF. The CDR3 DNA reads as TGTGCCAGCAGTGCGGGGCGGGAGTTAGGTGAGCAGTTCTTC.

The V gene is TRBV6-8, the J gene TRBJ2-1, with 15 bases that match TRBD2. V shed 6 bases and J 0 bases; nucleotides not matched to a gene: 6. The CDR3 has 18 residues. Germline loops: CDR1 MNHGY, CDR2 SAAAGT. CDR3 nucleotide sequence: TGTGCCAGCAGCCTGGGACTAGCGGGAGGACTCTCCTACAATGAGCAGTTCTTC. The encoded protein is CASSLGLAGGLSYNEQFF.

This clonotype was picked up many times. The chain joins TRBV5-1 to TRBJ2-1; the D gene is possibly TRBD2 (5 bases). CDR1 SGHRS and CDR2 YFSETQ come from the germline V gene. The CDR3 runs 15 residues. V lost 5 bases, J lost 4 bases, and 16 bases lay in between. The CDR3 here is CASRGTGSSYNEQFF. In nucleotides, the CDR3 is TGCGCCAGCAGGGGTACGGGATCGTCTTACAATGAGCAGTTCTTC.

This clonotype was counted between two and nine times. As DNA, the CDR3 is TGCGCCAGCAGCCCGGATTGGGCCATTCAGTACTTC. Its translation is CASSPDWAIQYF. J is TRBJ2-4 and V is TRBV5-1, with no clear D. Trimming removed 4 bases at V and 9 bases at J, with 11 bases between. Germline CDR1 and CDR2: SGHRS and YFSETQ. The CDR3 is made up of 12 amino acids. Based on the CDR3 plus reference TRBV5-1 and TRBJ2-4, the full variable domain is KAGVTQTPRYLIKTRGQQVTLSCSPISGHRSVSWYQQTPGQGLQFLFEYFSETQRNKGNFPGRFSGRQFSNSRSEMNVSTLELGDSALYLCASSPDWAIQYFGAGTRLSVL.

The V call is TRBV2, the J call TRBJ2-7; a possible D gene is TRBD2 (7 bases). The CDR3 length is 15 residues. The germline CDR1 and CDR2 sequences are SNHLY and FYNNEI. The V end was cut by 5 bases, the J end by 7 bases, with 21 bases between. The CDR3 DNA follows: TGTGCCAGCAGTAAAGACGGGGGGCAAACTGGGGAGCAGTACTTC. Translating gives CASSKDGGQTGEQYF.

In its sample, this clonotype was seen many times. The chain uses TRBV11-3 and TRBJ1-1; possible D gene TRBD1, 5 bases. Germline assignment: CDR1 SGHNT and CDR2 YENEEA. CDR3 length: 15 residues. With 0 bases removed from V and 5 bases from J, the gap between germline ends came to 13 bases. The CDR3 coding sequence is TGTGCCAGCAGCTTAGAGGGGGGATCGGGGACTGAAGCTTTCTTT. It codes for CASSLEGGSGTEAFF.

V gene TRBV2 combines with J gene TRBJ2-2; 11 bases agree with TRBD2. V was pared by 5 bases and J by 3 bases, with 5 bases of the junction left unmatched. This CDR3 has 16 amino acids. Germline V CDR1 and CDR2: SNHLY, FYNNEI. The CDR3 sequence is CASSWFSGGDTGELFF. For the CDR3, the DNA is TGTGCCAGCAGTTGGTTTAGCGGGGGGGACACCGGGGAGCTGTTTTTT.

This clonotype was seen many times. J is TRBJ1-1 and V is TRBV5-4, with D hard to call. Trimming left V 3 bases short and J 1 base short, with 10 bases between. The CDR3 is made up of 14 amino acids. Germline V gives CDR1 SGHNT, CDR2 YYREEE (reference sequence). The CDR3 sequence: CASSSGLTNTEAFF. The CDR3 bases are TGTGCCAGCAGCTCTGGACTGACGAACACTGAAGCTTTCTTT.

This clonotype was detected ten times or more. V is TRBV7-3 and J is TRBJ2-7; TRBD1 agrees at 8 bases. The CDR3 has 13 amino acids. V was pared by 8 bases and J by 6 bases, with 9 bases of the junction left unmatched. In germline, CDR1 is SGHTA, CDR2 FQGTGA. CDR3 DNA sequence: TGTGCCAGCGGGACAGGTCCTCGGGCCGAGCAGTACTTC. Protein product: CASGTGPRAEQYF.

This clonotype was seen a handful of times. The V call is TRBV5-6, the J call TRBJ2-7; 8 positions match TRBD2. V lost 3 bases to trimming and J lost 1 base; unmatched junction nucleotides: 6. This CDR3 comprises 15 residues. Germline lookup yields CDR1 SGHDT and CDR2 YYEEEE. CDR3 sequence (DNA): TGTGCCAGCAGCTCCATAGCGGGACTGTCCTACGAGCAGTACTTC. Protein: CASSSIAGLSYEQYF.

This clonotype showed up just a few times. The chain recombines TRBV4-1 with TRBJ2-1, with D maybe TRBD2 (5 bases). This CDR3 is built from 16 residues. V lost 0 bases and J 0 bases, leaving 9 bases between the germline ends. Germline-derived CDR1 and CDR2 are MGHRA and YSYEKL. This chain's CDR3 is CASSQDGADSYNEQFF. In nucleotides, the CDR3 is TGCGCCAGCAGCCAAGACGGAGCGGACTCCTACAATGAGCAGTTCTTC.

This clonotype was seen repeatedly, ten times or more. The V and J genes are TRBV3-1 and TRBJ1-1; D gene uncertain. CDR1 and CDR2 (germline): LGHDT, YNNKEL (reference sequence). This CDR3 is 14 amino acids long. Trimming left V 1 base short and J 2 bases short, with 8 bases between. DNA of the CDR3: TGTGCCAGCAGCCAAGCCATGTCCAACACTGAAGCTTTCTTT. Residues: CASSQAMSNTEAFF. The full variable domain, in which reference TRBV3-1 and TRBJ1-1 provide the parts outside the CDR3, is DTAVSQTPKYLVTQMGNDKSIKCEQNLGHDTMYWYKQDSKKFLKIMFSYNNKELIINETVPNRFSPKSPDKAHLNLHINSLELGDSAVYFCASSQAMSNTEAFFGQGTRLTVV.

This clonotype was counted at least ten times. This chain connects TRBV28 to TRBJ1-2; no firm D call. The CDR3 extends over 13 amino acids. V lost 5 bases to trimming and J lost 10 bases, with 17 bases between them. Germline CDR1 is MDHEN and CDR2 is SYDVKM. CDR3 coding DNA: TGTGCCAGCAGTCCGGCAGGAGTGGTGGACTACACCTTC. It is translated as CASSPAGVVDYTF.

This clonotype was found a few times. The rearrangement joins TRBV6-5 to TRBJ1-4; 9 bases map to TRBD1. The CDR3 is 18 residues long. The germline gives CDR1 MNHEY, CDR2 SVGAGI. Trimming removed 0 bases from V and 0 bases from J; junction bases left unmatched: 5. CDR3 in amino acids: CASSYSGQGYATNEKLFF. The CDR3, as DNA: TGTGCCAGCAGTTACTCGGGACAGGGCTATGCAACTAATGAAAAACTGTTTTTT.

Remarks on this clonotype: This may arise from a read error, as a much more abundant clone is one base away. The gene calls are TRBV5-1 and TRBJ2-1; D unresolved. The CDR3 extends over 14 amino acids. V gave up 5 bases and J gave up 4 bases, with 13 bases separating them. Germline V CDR1 and CDR2: SGHRS, YFSETQ. The CDR3 DNA reads TGCGCCAGCAGGTACGGGTCAGCGTACAATGAGCAGTTCTTC. Encoded protein: CASRYGSAYNEQFF.

This clonotype was recorded many times. The chain carries TRBV24-1 and TRBJ2-1; 7 positions agree with TRBD2. Unmatched junction bases numbered 6, after V lost 8 bases and J lost 0 bases. The germline V gene has CDR1 KGHDR and CDR2 SFDVKD. The CDR3 consists of 15 residues. The CDR3 bases are TGTGCCACCACGGGGGGACCCAGCTCCTACAATGAGCAGTTCTTC. Its translation is CATTGGPSSYNEQFF.

This clonotype was detected many times. CDR3 in DNA: TGTGCCATCAAGGCGGTAGACTCCTACGAGCAGTACTTC. It codes for CAIKAVDSYEQYF. The gene calls are TRBV10-3 and TRBJ2-7; D remains ambiguous. The CDR3 has 13 residues. Looked up from germline, CDR1 is ENHRY and CDR2 is SYGVKD. Deletions cut 7 bases from V and 0 bases from J, with 10 bases between.

Many counts were recorded for this clonotype. The chain combines TRBV7-2 with TRBJ2-2; 9 bases line up with TRBD2. CDR1 is SGHTA, CDR2 FQGNSA, per germline. The junction had 6 bases not matched to a gene; V was cut back by 4 bases and J by 3 bases. The CDR3 has 16 residues. CDR3 DNA: TGTGCCAGCAGCTGGGTTAGCGGGGGTGACACCGGGGAGCTGTTTTTT. Translating it yields CASSWVSGGDTGELFF.

This clonotype was found many times. The chain joins TRBV11-3 to TRBJ2-1; D is uncertain. V lost 5 bases to trimming and J lost 6 bases, with 14 bases between them. This CDR3 comprises 14 residues. Germline V gene lookup returns CDR1 SGHNT and CDR2 YENEEA. Here the CDR3 DNA reads TGTGCCAGCAGCGTTACTTTACAGTCCAATGAGCAGTTCTTC. Its protein product is CASSVTLQSNEQFF. The full variable domain, in which reference TRBV11-3 and TRBJ2-1 provide the parts outside the CDR3, is EAGVVQSPRYKIIEKKQPVAFWCNPISGHNTLYWYLQNLGQGPELLIRYENEEAVDDSQLPKDRFSAERLKGVDSTLKIQPAELGDSAVYLCASSVTLQSNEQFFGPGTRLTVL.

This clonotype occurred many times. This chain links TRBV6-1 with TRBJ2-5; TRBD1 matches at 7 bases. Germline V gene lookup returns CDR1 MNHNS and CDR2 SASEGT. The CDR3 loop spans 14 amino acids. V shed 3 bases and J 1 base; nucleotides not matched to a gene: 2. The CDR3, as DNA: TGTGCCAGCAGTGAGGGGGACAGCCAAGAGACCCAGTACTTC. Its translation is CASSEGDSQETQYF.

The CDR3: CASRKGETQYF. The CDR3 DNA reads TGTGCCAGCAGGAAGGGAGAGACCCAGTACTTC. The chain uses TRBV27 and TRBJ2-5; D uncertain. Germline V gives CDR1 MNHEY, CDR2 SMNVEV (reference sequence). The CDR3 has 11 amino acids. V was cut by 6 bases and J by 4 bases, with 6 bases left in between.

This clonotype has just a few counts. V is TRBV27 and J is TRBJ2-3, with D possibly matching TRBD1 (5 bases). V was pared by 5 bases and J by 1 base, with 16 bases between. The CDR3 has 16 residues. From germline, CDR1 is MNHEY and CDR2 SMNVEV (reference sequence). In nucleotides, the CDR3 is TGTGCCAGCAGTCATTATAGGGGAATGGGCACAGATACGCAGTATTTT. Protein sequence: CASSHYRGMGTDTQYF.

This clonotype was seen repeatedly, ten times or more. This chain joins TRBV20-1 and TRBJ2-7; 7 bases agree with TRBD2. In germline, CDR1 is DFQATT, CDR2 SNEGSKA (reference sequence). The CDR3 loop spans 14 amino acids. Trimming at V came to 0 bases and at J to 4 bases, leaving 6 bases not matched to a gene. Written as DNA, the CDR3 is TGCAGTGCTAGAGATGCGAGCGGGAAGTACGAGCAGTACTTC. Its translation is CSARDASGKYEQYF.

This clonotype was observed at least ten times. The chain links TRBV7-2 to TRBJ2-1; TRBD2 matches 7 bases. The V and J ends lost 7 bases and 5 bases, in that order; junction bases with no gene match: 14. The CDR3 runs 16 residues. CDR1 is SGHTA, CDR2 FQGNSA, per germline. CDR3 amino acids: CASTPLGGERNNEQFF. CDR3 nucleotide sequence: TGTGCCAGCACCCCTTTGGGGGGGGAGAGGAACAATGAGCAGTTCTTC.

The table lists this clonotype with many counts. The chain combines TRBV19 with TRBJ2-2; TRBD2 matches 14 bases. This CDR3 comprises 17 residues. V gave up 5 bases and J gave up 4 bases; unmatched junction bases: 6. Germline CDR1 reads LNHDA; CDR2 reads SQIVND (reference sequence). CDR3 sequence: CASSWPGLAGVTGELFF. CDR3 DNA: TGTGCCAGTAGTTGGCCGGGACTAGCGGGAGTCACCGGGGAGCTGTTTTTT.

This clonotype was seen many times. The J gene is TRBJ1-1, the V gene TRBV4-1; D call uncertain. The CDR3 is 11 amino acids. Germline CDR1 MGHRA, CDR2 YSYEKL. V lost 1 base and J 8 bases, leaving 5 bases between the germline ends. The CDR3 here is CASSQAGEAFF. The CDR3 nucleotides read TGCGCCAGCAGCCAAGCGGGGGAAGCTTTCTTT.

This clonotype was counted at least ten times. The rearrangement joins TRBV7-2 to TRBJ2-7; 12 nucleotides agree with TRBD2. The germline CDR1 and CDR2 sequences are SGHTA and FQGNSA. J was trimmed by 4 bases and V by 5 bases; bases with no gene match: 6. This CDR3 region has 15 residues. CDR3 loop: CASSHPGTSGYEQYF. The DNA of the CDR3 is TGTGCCAGCAGCCACCCCGGGACTAGCGGGTACGAGCAGTACTTC.

This clonotype was picked up many times. The rearrangement links TRBV24-1 to TRBJ2-5; D ambiguous. Trimming took 1 base from V and 8 from J, leaving 4 bases between them. CDR1 is KGHDR and CDR2 is SFDVKD in the germline V gene. The CDR3 is made up of 11 amino acids. CDR3 DNA: TGTGCCACCAGTGATTTCTCTACCCAGTACTTC. The encoded protein is CATSDFSTQYF.

The chain carries TRBV20-1 and TRBJ1-3, with TRBD1 identical over 7 bases. CDR1 and CDR2 (germline): DFQATT, SNEGSKA (reference sequence). V was clipped by 5 bases and J by 0 bases; unmatched bases: 7. CDR3 size: 15 residues. DNA for the CDR3: TGCAGTGCTCAGACAGGGTTCAACTCTGGAAACACCATATATTTT. It is translated as CSAQTGFNSGNTIYF.